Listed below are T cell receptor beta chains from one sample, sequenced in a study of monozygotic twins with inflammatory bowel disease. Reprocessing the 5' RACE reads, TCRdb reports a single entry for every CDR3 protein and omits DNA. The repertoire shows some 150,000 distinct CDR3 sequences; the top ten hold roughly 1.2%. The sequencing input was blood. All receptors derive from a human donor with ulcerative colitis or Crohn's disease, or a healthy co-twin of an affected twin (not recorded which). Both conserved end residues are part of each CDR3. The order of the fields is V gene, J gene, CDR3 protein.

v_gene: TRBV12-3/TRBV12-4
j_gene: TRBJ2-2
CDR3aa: CASSLGGLPTGELFF

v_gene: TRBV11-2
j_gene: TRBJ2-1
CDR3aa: CASSEPGTSATRGSYNEQFF

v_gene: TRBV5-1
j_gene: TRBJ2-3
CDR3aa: CASSLVEGQADTQYF

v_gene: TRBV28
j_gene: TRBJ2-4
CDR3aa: CASSLRRGRSGTSGNANIQYF

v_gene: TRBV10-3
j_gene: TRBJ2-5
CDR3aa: CAISGTPYSQETQYF

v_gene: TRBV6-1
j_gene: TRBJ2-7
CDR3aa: CASIRVRDAGEQYF

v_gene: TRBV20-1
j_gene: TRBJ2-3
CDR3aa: CSAAGRAGVGTDTQYF

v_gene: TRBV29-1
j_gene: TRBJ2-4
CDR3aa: CSVAGTGDSSIQYF

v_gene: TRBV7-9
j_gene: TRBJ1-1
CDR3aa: CASNQAPTEAFF

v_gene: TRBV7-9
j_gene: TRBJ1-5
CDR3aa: CASSPDRGPPWNQPQHF

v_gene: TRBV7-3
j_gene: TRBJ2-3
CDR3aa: CASSLGAGATDTQYF

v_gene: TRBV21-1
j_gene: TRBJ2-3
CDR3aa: CASSPPGLAGADTQYF

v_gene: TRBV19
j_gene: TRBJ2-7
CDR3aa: CASSTASVNYEQYF

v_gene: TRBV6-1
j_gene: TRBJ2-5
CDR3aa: CASSATPGGFETQYF